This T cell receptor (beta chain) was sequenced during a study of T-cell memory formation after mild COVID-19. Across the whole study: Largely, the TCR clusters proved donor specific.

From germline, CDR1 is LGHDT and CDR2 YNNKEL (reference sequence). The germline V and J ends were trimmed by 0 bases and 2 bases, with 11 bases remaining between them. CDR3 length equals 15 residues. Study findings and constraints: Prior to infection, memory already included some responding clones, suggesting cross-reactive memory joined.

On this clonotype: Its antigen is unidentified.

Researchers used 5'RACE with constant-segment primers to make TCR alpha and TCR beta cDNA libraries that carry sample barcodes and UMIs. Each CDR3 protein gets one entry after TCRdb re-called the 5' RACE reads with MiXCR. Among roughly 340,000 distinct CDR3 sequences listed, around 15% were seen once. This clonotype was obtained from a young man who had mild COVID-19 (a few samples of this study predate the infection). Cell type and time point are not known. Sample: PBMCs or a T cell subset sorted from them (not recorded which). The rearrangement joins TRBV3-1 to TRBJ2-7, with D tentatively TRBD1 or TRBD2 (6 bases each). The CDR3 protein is CASSQDQGGTYEQYF. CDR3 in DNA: TGTGCCAGCAGCCAAGATCAAGGGGGGACCTACGAGCAGTACTTC.